The 9 T cell receptor beta chains presented below share a single source sample, sequenced in a study of blood T cell repertoires in COVID-19. Some clones are missing from TCRdb's copy, which holds only in-frame ones; the method was immunoSEQ multiplex PCR. The repertoire holds 62,000 or so clones, with roughly 89% as singletons. Sample: peripheral blood. Receptors were obtained from a man aged 45 to 65 with active COVID-19.

The CDR3, as DNA: TGTGCCAGCAGCGTAGGGTGGACTAGCGGGACCTACGAGCAGTACTTC. Translation gives CASSVGWTSGTYEQYF. The chain recombines TRBV9 with TRBJ2-7, with TRBD2 matching 12 bases. The length of the CDR3 is 16 residues. V shed 0 bases, J shed 2 bases, and the junction held 3 bases outside the gene matches. The V gene's germline CDR1 is SGDLS and CDR2 YYNGEE.

This sequence joins TRBV29-1 and TRBJ2-7, with D perhaps matching TRBD1 (6 bases). There are 15 residues in the CDR3. CDR1 is SQVTM and CDR2 is ANQGSEA in the germline V gene. Trimming shortened V by 1 base and J by 6 bases, and 19 bases separated the two germline ends. CDR3 DNA sequence: TGCAGCGTTGAAGGAGATACAGGGTTCCTCACCGAGCAGTACTTC. Protein product: CSVEGDTGFLTEQYF.

The J gene is TRBJ1-1, the V gene TRBV19; tentative D call: TRBD1 (5 bases). From germline, CDR1 is LNHDA and CDR2 SQIVND (reference sequence). The CDR3 is 13 residues long. Trimming pared 7 bases from V and 5 bases from J, leaving 14 bases between. The CDR3 DNA follows: TGTGCCAGTAACCCAATGGGGGGAACTGAAGCTTTCTTT. Translated: CASNPMGGTEAFF. The variable domain in full, with the rest retrieved from reference TRBV19 and TRBJ1-1, is DGGITQSPKYLFRKEGQNVTLSCEQNLNHDAMYWYRQDPGQGLRLIYYSQIVNDFQKGDIAEGYSVSREKKESFPLTVTSAQKNPTAFYLCASNPMGGTEAFFGQGTRLTVV.

The chain joins TRBV7-9 to TRBJ2-1, with D maybe TRBD2 (5 bases). CDR1 and CDR2 from the germline V gene are SEHNR and FQNEAQ (reference sequence). V gave up 5 bases and J gave up 0 bases, with 14 bases separating them. The CDR3 contains 16 residues. The CDR3 is CASSPRGKSSYNEQFF. Written as DNA, the CDR3 is TGTGCCAGCAGCCCCAGAGGGAAAAGCTCCTACAATGAGCAGTTCTTC.

In its sample, this clone was seen a few times. The chain links TRBV5-4 to TRBJ2-7; no firm D call. The CDR3 extends over 19 amino acids. CDR1 is SGHNT, CDR2 YYREEE, per germline (reference sequence). The V gene lost 0 bases and the J gene lost 0 bases, with 22 bases spanning the gap. CDR3 in DNA: TGTGCCAGCAGCTTGGGATGGAGAGGCCCCAAACGGAGCTCCTACGAGCAGTACTTC. Translated: CASSLGWRGPKRSSYEQYF.

The chain has TRBV6-1 and TRBJ1-2; a weak D match, TRBD1 (5 bases). From germline, CDR1 is MNHNS and CDR2 SASEGT. Trimming shortened V by 0 bases and J by 13 bases, and 18 bases separated the two germline ends. This CDR3 is 14 amino acids long. CDR3: CASSEAPRTPTLTF. CDR3 nucleotide sequence: TGTGCCAGCAGTGAAGCGCCGAGGACACCGACTCTCACCTTC.

The chain has TRBV6-2 or TRBV6-3 and TRBJ1-1, with TRBD1 matching 7 bases. V dropped 4 bases and J dropped 4; count of bases not matched to a gene: 6. Germline V CDR1 and CDR2: MNHEY, SVGEGT. The CDR3 extends over 14 amino acids. DNA of the CDR3: TGTGCCAGCAGTTCCAGGGGGAGAGGCACTGAAGCTTTCTTT. Protein product: CASSSRGRGTEAFF.

This chain uses TRBV27 with TRBJ2-7; possible D gene TRBD1, 5 bases. The V gene lost 10 bases and the J gene lost 0 bases, with 16 bases spanning the gap. The germline gives CDR1 MNHEY, CDR2 SMNVEV (reference sequence). The CDR3 extends over 14 amino acids. The CDR3 bases are TGTGCCACCTCTCAGGGCCGCTTCTCCTACGAGCAGTACTTC. Protein sequence: CATSQGRFSYEQYF.

This clone was seen a few times. This chain connects TRBV24-1 to TRBJ1-3; D is ambiguous. CDR1 is KGHDR, CDR2 SFDVKD, per germline. The CDR3 is made up of 14 amino acids. V was shortened by 3 bases and J by 2 bases, with 7 bases between the two germline ends. CDR3 in DNA: TGTGCCACCAGTGATCCGGGGACTGGAAACACCATATATTTT. Encoded protein: CATSDPGTGNTIYF.